Below, one T cell receptor (beta chain) is given with its context. The antigen is undetermined. The data were obtained in a study of post-analysis software for immune sequencing data. Overall study findings and caveats: About 5 TRBV segments (TRBV5-6, TRBV5-1 and TRBV20-1 among them) occurred more frequently in patients than in controls.

The CDR3 length is 13 residues. Trimming shortened V by 4 bases and J by 3 bases, and 9 bases separated the two germline ends. Per germline, CDR1 SGHVS and CDR2 FNYEAQ. The authors incorporated unique molecular identifiers into the TCR beta cDNA libraries. TCRdb passed the PCR reads through MiXCR, listing each CDR3 protein once. The repertoire holds 650,000 to 900,000 distinct CDR3 sequences, with around 45% as singletons. This sequence joins TRBV7-6 and TRBJ2-5, with D perhaps TRBD1 or TRBD2 (5 bases each). Sample: blood. The sequence came from a girl under 18 with multiple sclerosis. CDR3 loop: CASSWGTKETQYF. CDR3 in DNA: TGTGCCAGCAGCTGGGGGACCAAAGAGACCCAGTACTTC.